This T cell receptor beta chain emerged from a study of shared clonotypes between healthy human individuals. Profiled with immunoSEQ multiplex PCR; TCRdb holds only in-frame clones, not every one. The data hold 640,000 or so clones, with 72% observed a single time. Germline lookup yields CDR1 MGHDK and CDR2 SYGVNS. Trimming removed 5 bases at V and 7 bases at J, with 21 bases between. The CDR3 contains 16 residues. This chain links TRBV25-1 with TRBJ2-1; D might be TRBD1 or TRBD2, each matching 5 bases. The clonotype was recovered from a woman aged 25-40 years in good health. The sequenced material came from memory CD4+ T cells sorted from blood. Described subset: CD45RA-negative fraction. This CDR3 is CASSIFGAMKRNEQFF. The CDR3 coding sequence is TGTGCCAGCAGTATCTTCGGGGCGATGAAAAGAAATGAGCAGTTCTTC.